A selection of T cell receptor beta chains follows, all from one sample in a study of spatial heterogeneity in lung cancer. Via MiXCR, TCRdb re-called the 5' RACE reads, giving one row per CDR3 protein. The table has 100,000 to 120,000 distinct CDR3 sequences, 9.5% to 14% seen once. Sample: PBMCs, taken at follow-up. The receptors derive from a female donor with early-stage non-small cell lung cancer. Both conserved end residues are part of each CDR3. A D gene is named only where the DNA matches it firmly. Only some rows state a clone size, as once, few, many or a class for expanded clones.

abundance: NA; v_gene: TRBV6-2/TRBV6-3; j_gene: TRBJ2-5; d_gene: TRBD2; CDR3nt: TGTGCCAGCAGTAAAACAGGCCTAGCGGAAGAGACCCAGTACTTC; CDR3aa: CASSKTGLAEETQYF
abundance: many; v_gene: TRBV7-3; j_gene: TRBJ1-1; d_gene: TRBD1; CDR3nt: TGTGCCAGCAGCTACCACAGGGGTACTGAAGCTTTCTTT; CDR3aa: CASSYHRGTEAFF
abundance: many; v_gene: TRBV3-1; j_gene: TRBJ2-5; d_gene: NA; CDR3nt: TGTGCCAGCAGCCAAGGAGAAAACAGGAGGGGGACCCAGTACTTC; CDR3aa: CASSQGENRRGTQYF
abundance: NA; v_gene: TRBV4-1; j_gene: TRBJ2-1; d_gene: TRBD2; CDR3nt: TGCGCCAGCAGCCGCGGGCAGCCGGGAGGGAGTTTAGATGAGCAGTTCTTC; CDR3aa: CASSRGQPGGSLDEQFF
abundance: many; v_gene: TRBV11-2; j_gene: TRBJ2-2; d_gene: NA; CDR3nt: TGTGCCAGCAGCTCCCCCCGCAGGTCCACCGGGGAGCTGTTTTTT; CDR3aa: CASSSPRRSTGELFF
abundance: NA; v_gene: TRBV7-9; j_gene: TRBJ2-1; d_gene: NA; CDR3nt: TGTGCCAGCAGCTTGGGACTTAACGCCTACAATGAGCAGTTCTTC; CDR3aa: CASSLGLNAYNEQFF
abundance: few; v_gene: TRBV6-1; j_gene: TRBJ1-1; d_gene: NA; CDR3nt: TGTGCCAGCAGTGAAATACCAGCTATCACTGAAGCTTTCTTT; CDR3aa: CASSEIPAITEAFF
abundance: NA; v_gene: TRBV5-1; j_gene: TRBJ2-6; d_gene: TRBD1; CDR3nt: TGCGCCAGCAGCAGTACAGGGGGCTACAGCTCTGGGGCCAACGTCCTGACTTTC; CDR3aa: CASSSTGGYSSGANVLTF
abundance: few; v_gene: TRBV6-5; j_gene: TRBJ1-6; d_gene: NA; CDR3nt: TGTGCCAGCAGTTTACGCGTACAATTAAATTCACCCCTCCACTTT; CDR3aa: CASSLRVQLNSPLHF
abundance: few; v_gene: TRBV24-1; j_gene: TRBJ2-5; d_gene: NA; CDR3nt: TGTGCCTCCCAGAAAACTAGACAAGAGACCCAGTACTTC; CDR3aa: CASQKTRQETQYF
abundance: NA; v_gene: TRBV19; j_gene: TRBJ2-1; d_gene: NA; CDR3nt: TGTGCCAGTAGTCCGCAGGGGGAGGTCTACAATGAGCAGTTCTTC; CDR3aa: CASSPQGEVYNEQFF
abundance: few; v_gene: TRBV9; j_gene: TRBJ2-5; d_gene: NA; CDR3nt: TGTGCCAGCAGCGTAGCTGGGAGCCAAGAGACCCAGTACTTC; CDR3aa: CASSVAGSQETQYF
abundance: few; v_gene: TRBV11-2; j_gene: TRBJ1-2; d_gene: NA; CDR3nt: TGTGCCAGCAGCCCCCGCAGGGAGGCTGGCTACACCTTC; CDR3aa: CASSPRREAGYTF
abundance: few; v_gene: TRBV18; j_gene: TRBJ1-4; d_gene: NA; CDR3nt: TGTGCCAGCTCACCCCGGCGGTCAACTAATGAAAAACTGTTTTTT; CDR3aa: CASSPRRSTNEKLFF
abundance: NA; v_gene: TRBV24-1; j_gene: TRBJ2-5; d_gene: TRBD1; CDR3nt: TGTGCCACCAGTGGTAAAGGGGGCCGAGAGACCCAGTACTTC; CDR3aa: CATSGKGGRETQYF
abundance: NA; v_gene: TRBV7-8; j_gene: TRBJ2-3; d_gene: NA; CDR3nt: TGTGCCAGCAGCTCCCGGACCCAGCGGGCAGATACGCAGTATTTT; CDR3aa: CASSSRTQRADTQYF
abundance: few; v_gene: TRBV29-1; j_gene: TRBJ2-6; d_gene: NA; CDR3nt: TGCAGCGTTGAAACAGGGAACTCTGGGGCCAACGTCCTGACTTTC; CDR3aa: CSVETGNSGANVLTF
abundance: few; v_gene: TRBV10-3; j_gene: TRBJ2-7; d_gene: TRBD2; CDR3nt: TGTGCCATCAGGGGACTAGCGGGCCCAAGTCTTTCTTCCTACGAGCAGTACTTC; CDR3aa: CAIRGLAGPSLSSYEQYF
abundance: NA; v_gene: TRBV7-2; j_gene: TRBJ2-2; d_gene: TRBD1; CDR3nt: TGTGCCAGCAGCTTAGGGCAGGGGGCCGGGGAGCTGTTTTTT; CDR3aa: CASSLGQGAGELFF